This TCR beta chain is drawn from a study of response to subunit inactivated influenza vaccine. A single record per CDR3 protein comes from TCRdb applying MiXCR to the RT-PCR reads. Of approximately 500,000 distinct CDR3 sequences listed, about an eighth are singletons. This clonotype appeared a few times. Its antigen is currently unknown. Germline CDR1 and CDR2: SGHTA and FQGNSA. The germline V and J ends were trimmed by 0 bases and 4 bases, with 12 bases remaining between them. CDR3 length: 16 amino acids. Whole-study results and caveats: Authors suggested few new T cells are recruited by each seasonal influenza vaccination.

The chain recombines TRBV7-2 with TRBJ2-2; perhaps TRBD1 as D (7 bases). Sample: PBMCs from blood, taken more than 35 days after vaccination. The source of this sequence is a man in his fifties who received an inactivated influenza vaccine. CDR3 DNA sequence: TGTGCCAGCAGCTTAGCCGCGGGACAGCGCACCGGGGAGCTGTTTTTT. Translation: CASSLAAGQRTGELFF.